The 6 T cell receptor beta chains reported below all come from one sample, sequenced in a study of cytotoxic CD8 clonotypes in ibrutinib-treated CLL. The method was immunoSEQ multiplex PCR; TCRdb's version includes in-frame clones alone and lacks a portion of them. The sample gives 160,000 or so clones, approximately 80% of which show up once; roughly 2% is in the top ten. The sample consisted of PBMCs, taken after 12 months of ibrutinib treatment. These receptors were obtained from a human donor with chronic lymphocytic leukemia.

The CDR3 nucleotides are TGTGCCAGCAGGGGGACTAGCGCCCAAAGGATCGGGGAGCTGTTTTTT. Translating it yields CASRGTSAQRIGELFF. The rearrangement links TRBV7-9 to TRBJ2-2; 10 bases line up with TRBD2. The CDR3 is 16 amino acids. V shed 6 bases and J 7 bases; nucleotides not matched to a gene: 11. Germline values: CDR1 SEHNR, CDR2 FQNEAQ (reference sequence).

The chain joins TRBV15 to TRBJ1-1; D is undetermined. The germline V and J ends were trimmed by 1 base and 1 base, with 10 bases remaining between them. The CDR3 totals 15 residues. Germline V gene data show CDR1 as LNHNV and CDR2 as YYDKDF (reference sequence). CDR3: CATSRGGAGNTEAFF. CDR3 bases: TGTGCCACCAGCAGAGGCGGAGCAGGGAACACTGAAGCTTTCTTT. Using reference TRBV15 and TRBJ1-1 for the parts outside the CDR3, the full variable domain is DAMVIQNPRYQVTQFGKPVTLSCSQTLNHNVMYWYQQKSSQAPKLLFHYYDKDFNNEADTPDNFQSRRPNTSFCFLDIRSPGLGDTAMYLCATSRGGAGNTEAFFGQGTRLTVV.

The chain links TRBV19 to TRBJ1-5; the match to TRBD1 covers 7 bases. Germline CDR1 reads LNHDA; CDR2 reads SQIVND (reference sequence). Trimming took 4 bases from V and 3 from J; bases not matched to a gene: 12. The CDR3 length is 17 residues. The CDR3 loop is CASSRPRAGTDNQPQHF. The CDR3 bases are TGTGCCAGTAGTAGACCACGGGCCGGGACAGACAATCAGCCCCAGCATTTT.

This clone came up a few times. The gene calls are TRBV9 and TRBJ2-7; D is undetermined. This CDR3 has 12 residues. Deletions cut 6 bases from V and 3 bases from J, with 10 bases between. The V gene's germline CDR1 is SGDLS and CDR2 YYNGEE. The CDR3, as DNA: TGTGCCAGCAACCCTGACGGCTACGAGCAGTACTTC. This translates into CASNPDGYEQYF.

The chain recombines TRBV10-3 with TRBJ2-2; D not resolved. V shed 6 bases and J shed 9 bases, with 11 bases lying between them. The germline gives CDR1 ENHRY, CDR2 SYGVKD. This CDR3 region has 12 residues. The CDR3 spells CAISQTTRELFF. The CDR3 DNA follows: TGTGCCATCAGCCAGACCACTAGGGAGCTGTTTTTT.

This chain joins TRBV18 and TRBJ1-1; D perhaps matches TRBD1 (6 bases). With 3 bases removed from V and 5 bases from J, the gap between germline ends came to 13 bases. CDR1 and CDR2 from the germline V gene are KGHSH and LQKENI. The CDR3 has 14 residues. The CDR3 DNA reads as TGTGCCAGCTCACCGCAGGACAGTTCAACTGAAGCTTTCTTT. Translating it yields CASSPQDSSTEAFF.